The TCR beta chain described here comes from a study of cytomegalovirus exposure and HLA in healthy donors. Researchers ran the PCR with 60 Vbeta and 13 Jbeta primers. This table comes from immunoSEQ multiplex PCR, and its TCRdb copy is limited to in-frame clones, with some not included. The sample consists of about 190,000 clones, around three quarters of them appearing once. The V gene's germline CDR1 is MNHEY and CDR2 SVGAGI. The CDR3 is 14 residues long. V was trimmed by 6 bases and J by 6 bases, leaving 14 bases between them. This TCR was sampled from a boy younger than 18 in good health and CMV-seronegative. Sequenced material: PBMCs. This chain links TRBV6-5 with TRBJ2-2; no clear D gene. Here the CDR3 reads CASRNYPRAGELFF. The CDR3 DNA is TGTGCCAGCAGAAATTACCCTCGGGCCGGGGAGCTGTTTTTT.